Below, 24 T cell receptor beta chains from the same sample are listed, as sequenced in a study of T cells in Graves' hyperthyroidism and ophthalmopathy. TCR beta CDR3 sequences were amplified from RNA transcripts. The primer set for the first-round RT-PCR of the TCR CDR3 was HTBI. One entry per CDR3 protein results from TCRdb running MiXCR on the multiplex PCR reads. The sample records some 800,000 distinct CDR3 sequences, about 38% being singletons. What was sequenced was blood. Source of these receptors: a man aged 18 to 35 with Graves' hyperthyroidism.

This clonotype turned up a few times. The chain links TRBV9 to TRBJ2-5, with D tentatively TRBD2 (5 bases). V was cut by 3 bases and J by 4 bases, with 16 bases left in between. This CDR3 is 15 amino acids long. Germline V lookup: CDR1 SGDLS, CDR2 YYNGEE. In DNA form, the CDR3 reads TGTGCCAGCAGCGCTAACTTTGGACTTGGAGAGACCCAGTACTTC. Its protein product is CASSANFGLGETQYF. Supplemented by reference TRBV9 and TRBJ2-5, the full variable domain reads DSGVTQTPKHLITATGQRVTLRCSPRSGDLSVYWYQQSLDQGLQFLIQYYNGEERAKGNILERFSAQQFPDLHSELNLSSLELGDSALYFCASSANFGLGETQYFGPGTRLLVL.

This clonotype has ten or more counts. The CDR3 DNA reads as TGTGCCAGTAGCAGCCGGGACAACTACGAGCAGTACTTC. As protein: CASSSRDNYEQYF. This sequence joins TRBV19 and TRBJ2-7, with D perhaps matching TRBD1 (6 bases). There are 13 residues in the CDR3. Germline CDR1 LNHDA, CDR2 SQIVND (reference sequence). Trimming shortened V by 6 bases and J by 3 bases, and 12 bases separated the two germline ends.

This clonotype was detected a few times. A much larger clone sits a single nucleotide away, making a read error possible. Here the CDR3 DNA reads TGTGCCAGCAGTGTACCGGGGCATAGCAATCAGCCCCAGCATTTT. Translated: CASSVPGHSNQPQHF. This sequence joins TRBV2 and TRBJ1-5; possible D gene TRBD1, 5 bases. V gave up 4 bases and J gave up 0 bases, with 10 bases separating them. Germline V gene sequence: CDR1 SNHLY, CDR2 FYNNEI. There are 15 residues in the CDR3.

On this clonotype: A junction end diverges from the germline sequence, so it may reflect a read error. The chain recombines TRBV29-1 with TRBJ2-5; no definite D call. Germline V gene data show CDR1 as SQVTM and CDR2 as ANQGSEA. The CDR3 totals 15 residues. CDR3 nucleotide sequence: TGCAGCGTTGAAGGGGTTTACAGACACCAAGAGGCCCAGTACTTC. Its translation is CSVEGVYRHQEAQYF.

Regarding this clonotype: Relative to the germline gene, one junction end is altered; a read error may explain this. The chain carries TRBV4-1 and TRBJ2-7, with TRBD2 as a possible D gene (7 bases). The CDR3 consists of 16 residues. The germline V gene has CDR1 MGHRA and CDR2 YSYEKL. The CDR3 is CASSQDRGGLSYEQYF. The CDR3 DNA reads as TGTGCCAGCAGCCAAGACCGCGGGGGCCTCTCCTACGAGCAGTACTTC.

The rearrangement joins TRBV20-1 to TRBJ1-1; no reliable D call. The CDR3 totals 13 residues. V was trimmed by 6 bases and J by 0 bases, leaving 11 bases between them. Germline V gene data show CDR1 as DFQATT and CDR2 as SNEGSKA (reference sequence). The CDR3 nucleotides are TGCAGTGCCGCACGCGAGCTGAACACTGAAGCTTTCTTT. It codes for CSAARELNTEAFF.

Notes on this clonotype: It is likely a read error, because the conserved phenylalanine at the end of the CDR3 is missing. Because the CDR3's place on the DNA is in doubt, the DNA is left out and the CDR3 is given as listed by TCRdb. J is TRBJ2-2 and V is TRBV7-9. The CDR3 is made up of 16 amino acids, end residues included. Germline CDR1 reads SEHNR; CDR2 reads FQNEAQ (reference sequence). CDR3 residues: CASSLSLGANTGELSS.

This clonotype appeared many times. The rearrangement links TRBV5-1 to TRBJ1-2, with D hard to call. This CDR3 is 13 amino acids long. Germline CDR1 reads SGHRS; CDR2 reads YFSETQ. With 2 bases removed from V and 2 bases from J, the gap between germline ends came to 7 bases. The CDR3 here is CASSLNTNYGYTF. CDR3 nucleotide sequence: TGCGCCAGCAGCTTAAACACGAACTATGGCTACACCTTC. Filled out from reference TRBV5-1 and TRBJ1-2, the complete variable domain reads KAGVTQTPRYLIKTRGQQVTLSCSPISGHRSVSWYQQTPGQGLQFLFEYFSETQRNKGNFPGRFSGRQFSNSRSEMNVSTLELGDSALYLCASSLNTNYGYTFGSGTRLTVV.

This clonotype turned up a few times. The V call is TRBV5-5, the J call TRBJ2-7, with a possible D match to TRBD2 (5 bases). This CDR3 region has 11 residues. In germline, CDR1 is SGHKS, CDR2 YYEKEE (reference sequence). Trimming took 2 bases from V and 7 from J, leaving 7 bases between them. For the CDR3, the DNA is TGTGCCAGCAGCTTTGGGGAGGAGCAGTACTTC. Amino acid sequence: CASSFGEEQYF.

This clonotype was seen repeatedly, ten times or more. The CDR3 spells CASSLAYGTGELFF. DNA of the CDR3: TGCGCCAGCAGCTTGGCGTATGGCACCGGGGAGCTGTTTTTT. This sequence joins TRBV5-1 and TRBJ2-2, with no clear D. V lost 0 bases and J lost 4, with 7 bases in between. The V gene's germline CDR1 is SGHRS and CDR2 YFSETQ. This CDR3 is built from 14 residues.

This clonotype was found many times. The chain recombines TRBV24-1 with TRBJ2-2; D unclear. The CDR3 has 11 amino acids. In germline, CDR1 is KGHDR, CDR2 SFDVKD. The ends were cut back, 9 bases at V and 6 bases at J, with 7 bases in the middle. CDR3 sequence: CATAHAGELFF. The DNA for the CDR3 is TGTGCCACCGCTCACGCCGGGGAGCTGTTTTTT.

This clonotype came up once. The rearrangement links TRBV25-1 to TRBJ1-5; TRBD1 matches at 9 bases. Unmatched junction bases numbered 7, after V lost 1 base and J lost 6 bases. Germline CDR1 and CDR2: MGHDK and SYGVNS. The CDR3 runs 16 residues. CDR3 loop: CASSESGTGSGQPQHF. The CDR3 DNA reads as TGTGCCAGCAGTGAATCCGGGACAGGGTCTGGTCAGCCCCAGCATTTT. Based on the CDR3 plus reference TRBV25-1 and TRBJ1-5, the full variable domain is EADIYQTPRYLVIGTGKKITLECSQTMGHDKMYWYQQDPGMELHLIHYSYGVNSTEKGDLSSESTVSRIRTEHFPLTLESARPSHTSQYLCASSESGTGSGQPQHFGDGTRLSIL.

The rearrangement joins TRBV20-1 to TRBJ2-5; 11 bases align to TRBD1. Germline lookup yields CDR1 DFQATT and CDR2 SNEGSKA (reference sequence). Germline trimming cut 5 bases from V and 0 bases from J; bases unmatched to any gene: 2. CDR3 size: 14 residues. The CDR3 coding sequence is TGCAGTGCTCGGGACAGGGGGAACCAAGAGACCCAGTACTTC. As protein: CSARDRGNQETQYF.

The genes are TRBV28 and TRBJ1-6; no clear D. Trimming pared 10 bases from V and 6 bases from J, leaving 16 bases between. The CDR3 runs to 14 residues. Germline CDR1 reads MDHEN; CDR2 reads SYDVKM. The chain's CDR3 is CATRTPPFNSPLHF. For the CDR3, the DNA is TGTGCCACTCGGACGCCACCCTTTAATTCACCCCTCCACTTT.

The chain combines TRBV7-9 with TRBJ2-2; 8 bases line up with TRBD2. The CDR3 consists of 16 residues. Germline V CDR1 and CDR2: SEHNR, FQNEAQ (reference sequence). J lost 6 bases, V lost 5 bases, and 11 bases had no gene match. The CDR3 bases are TGTGCCAGCAGCCAAGCGACGGGACTAGGGGCCGGGGAGCTGTTTTTT. Translation gives CASSQATGLGAGELFF.

The CDR3: CASSQDWRGQTEQYF. CDR3 DNA sequence: TGTGCCAGCAGCCAAGATTGGCGGGGGCAGACCGAGCAGTACTTC. This chain connects TRBV4-2 to TRBJ2-7; a possible D gene is TRBD2 (7 bases). Trimming shortened V by 0 bases and J by 6 bases, and 15 bases separated the two germline ends. CDR3 length: 15 amino acids. Germline V gene lookup returns CDR1 LGHNA and CDR2 YNFKEQ.

This chain uses TRBV20-1 with TRBJ1-2, with D perhaps matching TRBD1 (5 bases). Germline V CDR1 and CDR2: DFQATT, SNEGSKA (reference sequence). Trimming cost V 0 bases and J 4 bases, with 9 bases left between them. The CDR3 has 13 amino acids. In DNA, the CDR3 is TGCAGTGCTAGAGATTCAGGGCTCTATGGCTACACCTTC. This gives the protein CSARDSGLYGYTF.

V is TRBV12-3 or TRBV12-4 and J is TRBJ2-5, with 7 bases fitting TRBD2. The length of the CDR3 is 14 residues. The ends lost 3 bases at V and 6 bases at J; junction bases unmatched: 7. The CDR3 sequence: CASSFLLAIKTQYF. CDR3 in DNA: TGTGCCAGCAGTTTCTTACTAGCGATAAAGACCCAGTACTTC.

In this sample, this clonotype turned up a few times. The chain employs TRBV29-1 and TRBJ2-6; TRBD1 matches at 7 bases. This CDR3 comprises 19 residues. The germline V gene encodes CDR1 SQVTM and CDR2 ANQGSEA. The V segment lost 4 bases and the J segment 0 bases; nucleotides outside the gene matches: 15. The CDR3 DNA is TGCAGCGTTGGGGGCGATAGGGGACAGTTTCTCTCTGGGGCCAACGTCCTGACTTTC. Its protein product is CSVGGDRGQFLSGANVLTF.

This clonotype has just a few counts. The J gene is TRBJ2-7, the V gene TRBV11-2; tentatively, D is TRBD1 (6 bases). V was shortened by 9 bases and J by 4 bases, with 13 bases between the two germline ends. This CDR3 comprises 12 residues. Germline CDR1 SGHAT, CDR2 FQNNGV. CDR3 sequence: CASKYQGYEQYF. CDR3 nucleotide sequence: TGTGCCAGTAAATACCAGGGGTACGAGCAGTACTTC.

CDR3 bases: TGTGCCAGCAGCTCCCAATCGGGATTCTCAGGAAAGACCCAGTACTTC. Translating gives CASSSQSGFSGKTQYF. This chain uses TRBV7-6 with TRBJ2-5, with a tentative D call TRBD2 (5 bases). The CDR3 has 16 residues. Germline loops: CDR1 SGHVS, CDR2 FNYEAQ. Trimming took off 4 bases at V and 6 bases at J, with 21 bases between the two ends.

The chain is built from TRBV5-1 and TRBJ1-6, with TRBD1 matching over 8 bases. Losses at the gene ends were 4 bases for V and 13 bases for J; bases not matched to a gene: 7. Germline V gene data show CDR1 as SGHRS and CDR2 as YFSETQ. This CDR3 is built from 13 residues. Written as DNA, the CDR3 is TGCGCCAGCAGCATATCGAGACAGGGGCCCCTCCACTTT. This translates into CASSISRQGPLHF.

Written as DNA, the CDR3 is TGTGCCAGCAGCCTGACGTCCTCTAATGAAAAACTGTTTTTT. Translating gives CASSLTSSNEKLFF. J is TRBJ1-4 and V is TRBV6-1, with D hard to call. The CDR3 is 14 amino acids. Germline CDR1 reads MNHNS; CDR2 reads SASEGT. The V gene lost 6 bases and the J gene lost 3 bases, with 11 bases spanning the gap.

In its sample, this clonotype was seen once. A much larger clone lies one base from this, so it may be a read error. V gene TRBV14 combines with J gene TRBJ1-4; D gene uncertain. The V end lost 4 bases, the J end lost 12 bases, and 15 bases lay between the germline ends. The CDR3 is made up of 13 amino acids. CDR1 and CDR2 (germline): SGHDN, FVKESK. This CDR3 reads CASSPRGQEELFF. The DNA for the CDR3 is TGTGCCAGCAGCCCTCGAGGGCAGGAAGAACTGTTTTTT.